Sequencing of this T cell receptor (beta chain) was carried out in a study of beta chain features in type 1 diabetes. Broader study findings: Naive, central memory and Treg TCRB repertoires seemed to resemble each other more closely in patients than they did in healthy donors. Shorter TCRB CDR3s, moderately but significantly so, were found in Type 1 diabetes patients in all four CD4+ subsets. In patients and controls equally, PCR might favor templates that are shorter.

This clone came up a few times. As yet, its antigen is unknown. The CDR3 consists of 15 residues. V shed 5 bases and J shed 4 bases, with 14 bases lying between them. CDR1 is SGHAT, CDR2 FQNNGV, per germline. The isolated RNA, all of it, was reverse transcribed, so expressed TCRB transcripts were what got sequenced. Only in-frame clones appear in the TCRdb table, and some are missing; sequencing was by immunoSEQ multiplex PCR. The data contain around 240,000 clones, over 8.5% of them singletons. The clonotype comes from a woman aged 18 to 35 in good health. The sequenced material came from naive CD4+ T cells from blood. V usage is TRBV11-2 and J usage is TRBJ2-2; D might be TRBD2 (6 bases). As DNA, the CDR3 is TGTGCCAGCAGCCTCGGTGTGGGGGGCACCGGGGAGCTGTTTTTT. Amino acids: CASSLGVGGTGELFF.